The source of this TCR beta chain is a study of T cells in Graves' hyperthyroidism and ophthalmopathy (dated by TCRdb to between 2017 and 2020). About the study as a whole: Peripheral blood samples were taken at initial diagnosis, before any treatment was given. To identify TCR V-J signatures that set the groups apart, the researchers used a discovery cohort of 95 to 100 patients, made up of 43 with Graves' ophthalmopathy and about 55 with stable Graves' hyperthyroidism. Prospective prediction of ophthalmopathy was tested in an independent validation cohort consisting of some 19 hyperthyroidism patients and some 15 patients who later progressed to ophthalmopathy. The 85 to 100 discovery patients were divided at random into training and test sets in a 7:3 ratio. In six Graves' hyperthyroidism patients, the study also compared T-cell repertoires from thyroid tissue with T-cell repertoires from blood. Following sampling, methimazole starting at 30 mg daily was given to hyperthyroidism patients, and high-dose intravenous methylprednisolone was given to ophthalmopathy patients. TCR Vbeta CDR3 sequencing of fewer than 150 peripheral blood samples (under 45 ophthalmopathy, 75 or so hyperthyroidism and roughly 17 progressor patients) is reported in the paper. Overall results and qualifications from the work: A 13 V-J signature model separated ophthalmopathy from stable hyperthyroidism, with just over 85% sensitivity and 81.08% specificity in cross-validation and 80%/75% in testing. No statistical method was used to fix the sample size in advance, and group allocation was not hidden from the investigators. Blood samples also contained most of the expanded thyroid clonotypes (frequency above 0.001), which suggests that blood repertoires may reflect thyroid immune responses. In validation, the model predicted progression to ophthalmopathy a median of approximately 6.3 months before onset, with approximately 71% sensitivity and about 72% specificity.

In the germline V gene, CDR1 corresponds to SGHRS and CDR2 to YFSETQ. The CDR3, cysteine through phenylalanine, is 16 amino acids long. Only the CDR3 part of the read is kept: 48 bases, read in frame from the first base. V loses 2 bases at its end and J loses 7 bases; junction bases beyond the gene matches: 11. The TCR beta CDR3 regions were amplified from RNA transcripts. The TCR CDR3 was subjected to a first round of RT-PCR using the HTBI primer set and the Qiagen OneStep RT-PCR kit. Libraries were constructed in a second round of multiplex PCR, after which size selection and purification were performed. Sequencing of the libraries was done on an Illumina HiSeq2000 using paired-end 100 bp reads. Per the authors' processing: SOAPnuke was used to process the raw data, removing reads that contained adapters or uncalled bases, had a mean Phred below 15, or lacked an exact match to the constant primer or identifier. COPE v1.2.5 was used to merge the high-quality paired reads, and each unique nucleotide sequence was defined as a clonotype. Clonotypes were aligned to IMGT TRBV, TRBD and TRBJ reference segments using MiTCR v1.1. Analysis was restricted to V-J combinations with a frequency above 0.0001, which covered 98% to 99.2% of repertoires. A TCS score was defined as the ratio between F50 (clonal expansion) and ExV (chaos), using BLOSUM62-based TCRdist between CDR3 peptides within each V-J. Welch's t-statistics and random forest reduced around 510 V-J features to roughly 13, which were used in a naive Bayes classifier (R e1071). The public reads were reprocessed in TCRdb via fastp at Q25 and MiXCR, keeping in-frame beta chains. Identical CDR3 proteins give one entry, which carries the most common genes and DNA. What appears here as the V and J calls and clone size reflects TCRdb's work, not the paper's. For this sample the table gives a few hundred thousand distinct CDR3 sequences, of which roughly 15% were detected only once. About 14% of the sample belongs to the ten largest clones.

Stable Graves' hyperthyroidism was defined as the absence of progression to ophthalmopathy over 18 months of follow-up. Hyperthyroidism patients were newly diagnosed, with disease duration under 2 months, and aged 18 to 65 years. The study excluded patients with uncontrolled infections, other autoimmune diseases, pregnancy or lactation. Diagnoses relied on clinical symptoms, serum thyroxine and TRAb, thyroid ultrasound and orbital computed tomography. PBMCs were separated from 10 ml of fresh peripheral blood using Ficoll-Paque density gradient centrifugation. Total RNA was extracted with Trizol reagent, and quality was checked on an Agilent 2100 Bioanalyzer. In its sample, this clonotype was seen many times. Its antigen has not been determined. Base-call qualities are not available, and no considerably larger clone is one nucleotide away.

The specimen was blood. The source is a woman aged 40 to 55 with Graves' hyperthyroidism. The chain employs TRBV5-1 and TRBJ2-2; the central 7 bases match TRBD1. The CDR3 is CASSLTGVRHNGELFF. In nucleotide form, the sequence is TGCGCCAGCAGCTTAACAGGGGTCCGACACAACGGGGAGCTGTTTTTT.